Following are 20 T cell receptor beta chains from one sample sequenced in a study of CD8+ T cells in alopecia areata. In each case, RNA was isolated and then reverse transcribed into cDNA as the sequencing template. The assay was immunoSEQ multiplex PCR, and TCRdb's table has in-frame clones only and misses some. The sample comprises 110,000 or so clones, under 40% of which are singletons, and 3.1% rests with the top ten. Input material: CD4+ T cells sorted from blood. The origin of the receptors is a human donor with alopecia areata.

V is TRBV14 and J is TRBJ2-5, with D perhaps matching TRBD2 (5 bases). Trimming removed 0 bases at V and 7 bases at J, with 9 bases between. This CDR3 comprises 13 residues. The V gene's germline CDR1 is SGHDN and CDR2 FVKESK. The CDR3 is CASSQDREGTQYF. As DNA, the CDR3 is TGTGCCAGCAGCCAAGATAGAGAGGGGACCCAGTACTTC.

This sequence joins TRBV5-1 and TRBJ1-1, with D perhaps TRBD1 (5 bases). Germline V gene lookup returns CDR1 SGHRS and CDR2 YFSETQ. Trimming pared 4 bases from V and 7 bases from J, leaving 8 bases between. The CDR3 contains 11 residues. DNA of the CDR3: TGCGCCAGCAGCCGAGACAGTGAAGCTTTCTTT. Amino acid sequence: CASSRDSEAFF.

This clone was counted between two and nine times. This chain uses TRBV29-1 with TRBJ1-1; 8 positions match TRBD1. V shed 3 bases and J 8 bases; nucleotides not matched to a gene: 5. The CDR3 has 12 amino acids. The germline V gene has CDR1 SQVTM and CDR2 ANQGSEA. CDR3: CSVDQRQGEAFF. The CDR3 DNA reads TGCAGCGTTGACCAAAGACAGGGGGAAGCTTTCTTT.

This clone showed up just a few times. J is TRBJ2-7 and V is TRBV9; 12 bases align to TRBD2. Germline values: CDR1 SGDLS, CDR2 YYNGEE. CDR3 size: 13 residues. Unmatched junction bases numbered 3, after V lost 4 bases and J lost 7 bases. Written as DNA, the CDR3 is TGTGCCAGCAGCACCGGACTAGCGGGGGAGCAGTACTTC. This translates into CASSTGLAGEQYF.

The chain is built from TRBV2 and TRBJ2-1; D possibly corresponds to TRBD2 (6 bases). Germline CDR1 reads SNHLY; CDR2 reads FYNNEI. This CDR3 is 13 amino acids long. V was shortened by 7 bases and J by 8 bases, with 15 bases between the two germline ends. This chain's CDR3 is CASKRNTGDEQFF. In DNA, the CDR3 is TGTGCCAGCAAGCGTAATACGGGGGATGAGCAGTTCTTC. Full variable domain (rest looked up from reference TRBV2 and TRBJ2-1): EPEVTQTPSHQVTQMGQEVILRCVPISNHLYFYWYRQILGQKVEFLVSFYNNEISEKSEIFDDQFSVERPDGSNFTLKIRSTKLEDSAMYFCASKRNTGDEQFFGPGTRLTVL.

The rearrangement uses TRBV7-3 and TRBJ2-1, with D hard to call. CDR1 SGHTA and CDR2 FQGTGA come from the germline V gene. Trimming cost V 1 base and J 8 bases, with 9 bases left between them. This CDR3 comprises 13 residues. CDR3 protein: CASSLIGVDEQFF. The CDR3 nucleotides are TGTGCCAGCAGCTTAATTGGTGTCGATGAGCAGTTCTTC.

Here the CDR3 reads CASSRDTTDGYTF. In DNA, the CDR3 is TGTGCCAGCAGCAGGGACACGACAGATGGCTACACCTTC. V gene TRBV6-6 combines with J gene TRBJ1-2; D possibly corresponds to TRBD1 (6 bases). Germline lookup yields CDR1 MNHNY and CDR2 SVGAGI (reference sequence). Trimming shortened V by 6 bases and J by 6 bases, and 14 bases separated the two germline ends. The CDR3 sequence is 13 residues long.

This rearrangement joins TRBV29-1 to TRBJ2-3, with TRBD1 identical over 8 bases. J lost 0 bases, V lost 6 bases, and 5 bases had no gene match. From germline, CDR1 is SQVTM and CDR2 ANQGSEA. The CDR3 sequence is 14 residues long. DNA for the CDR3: TGCAGCGTCGCCCCAGGGGGCAGCACAGATACGCAGTATTTT. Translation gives CSVAPGGSTDTQYF.

CDR3 sequence reads: CASGTGTGFWNEQFF. The CDR3 DNA reads TGCGCCAGCGGGACCGGGACAGGGTTTTGGAATGAGCAGTTCTTC. The genes are TRBV5-1 and TRBJ2-1; TRBD1 matches at 9 bases. The length of the CDR3 is 15 residues. V shed 7 bases, J shed 7 bases, and the junction held 12 bases outside the gene matches. CDR1 and CDR2 (germline): SGHRS, YFSETQ.

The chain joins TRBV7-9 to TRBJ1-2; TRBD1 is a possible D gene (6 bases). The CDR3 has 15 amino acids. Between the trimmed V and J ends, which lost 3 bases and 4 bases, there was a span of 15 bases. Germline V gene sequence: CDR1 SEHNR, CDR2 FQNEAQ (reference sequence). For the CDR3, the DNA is TGTGCCAGCAGCTTCTTCGGGGGGCCGTTCTATGGCTACACCTTC. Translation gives CASSFFGGPFYGYTF.

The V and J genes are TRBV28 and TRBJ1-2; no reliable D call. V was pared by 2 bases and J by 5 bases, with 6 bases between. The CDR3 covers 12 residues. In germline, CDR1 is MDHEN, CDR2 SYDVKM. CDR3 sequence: CASSLGEYGYTF. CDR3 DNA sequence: TGTGCCAGCAGTTTAGGGGAATATGGCTACACCTTC.

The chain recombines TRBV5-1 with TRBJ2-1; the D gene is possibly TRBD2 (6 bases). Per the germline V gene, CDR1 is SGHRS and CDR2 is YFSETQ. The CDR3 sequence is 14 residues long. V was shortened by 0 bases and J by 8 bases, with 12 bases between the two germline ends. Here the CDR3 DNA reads TGCGCCAGCAGCTTGGCATGGGGGGTGGATGAGCAGTTCTTC. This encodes CASSLAWGVDEQFF.

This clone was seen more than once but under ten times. CDR3 nucleotides: TGCGCCAGCAGCCAAGAGCGGGTGAACACCGGGGAGCTGTTTTTT. Translation gives CASSQERVNTGELFF. The chain links TRBV4-3 to TRBJ2-2, with a tentative D call TRBD2 (5 bases). The CDR3 contains 15 residues. CDR1 and CDR2 from the germline V gene are LGHNA and YSLEER. Between the trimmed V and J ends, which lost 0 bases and 1 base, there was a span of 6 bases.

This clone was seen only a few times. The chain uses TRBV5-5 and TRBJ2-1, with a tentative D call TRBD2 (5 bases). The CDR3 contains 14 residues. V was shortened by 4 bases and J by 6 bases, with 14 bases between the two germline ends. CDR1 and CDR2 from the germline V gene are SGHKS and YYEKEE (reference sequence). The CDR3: CASSAVVLANEQFF. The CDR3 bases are TGTGCCAGCAGCGCCGTAGTCCTAGCCAATGAGCAGTTCTTC.

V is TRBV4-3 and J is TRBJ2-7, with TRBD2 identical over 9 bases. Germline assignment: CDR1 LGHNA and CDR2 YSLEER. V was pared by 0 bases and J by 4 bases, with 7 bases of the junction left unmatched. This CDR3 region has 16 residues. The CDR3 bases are TGCGCCAGCAGCCAAGACGTAGCGGGAGAGTGGTACGAGCAGTACTTC. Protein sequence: CASSQDVAGEWYEQYF.

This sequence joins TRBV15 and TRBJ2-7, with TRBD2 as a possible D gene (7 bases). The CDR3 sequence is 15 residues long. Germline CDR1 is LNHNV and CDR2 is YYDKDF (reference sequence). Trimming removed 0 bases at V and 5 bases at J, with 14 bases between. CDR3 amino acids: CATSRDGGAWDEQYF. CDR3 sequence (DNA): TGTGCCACCAGCAGAGATGGGGGGGCCTGGGACGAGCAGTACTTC.

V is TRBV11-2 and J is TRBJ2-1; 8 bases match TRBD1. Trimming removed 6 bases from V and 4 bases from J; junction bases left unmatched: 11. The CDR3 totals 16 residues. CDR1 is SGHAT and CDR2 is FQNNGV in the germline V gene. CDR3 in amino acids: CASRPILGDRYNEQFF. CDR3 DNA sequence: TGTGCCAGCAGACCTATCCTTGGGGACAGGTACAATGAGCAGTTCTTC.

The CDR3 sequence is CASSLLNRDSRVGYTF. CDR3 DNA: TGCGCCAGCAGCCTCTTGAATCGGGACAGTAGAGTTGGGTACACCTTC. This chain links TRBV5-1 with TRBJ1-2, with 7 bases aligning to TRBD1. Germline-derived CDR1 and CDR2 are SGHRS and YFSETQ. Unmatched junction bases numbered 20, after V lost 4 bases and J lost 11 bases. The CDR3 totals 16 residues.

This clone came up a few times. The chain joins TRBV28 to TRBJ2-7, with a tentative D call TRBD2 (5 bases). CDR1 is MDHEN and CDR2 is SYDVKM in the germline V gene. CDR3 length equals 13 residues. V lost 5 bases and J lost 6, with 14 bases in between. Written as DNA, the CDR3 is TGTGCCAGCAGTCCCCCTCTTGGGAGCGAGCAGTACTTC. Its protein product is CASSPPLGSEQYF. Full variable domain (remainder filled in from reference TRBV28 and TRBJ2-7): DVKVTQSSRYLVKRTGEKVFLECVQDMDHENMFWYRQDPGLGLRLIYFSYDVKMKEKGDIPEGYSVSREKKERFSLILESASTNQTSMYLCASSPPLGSEQYFGPGTRLTVT.

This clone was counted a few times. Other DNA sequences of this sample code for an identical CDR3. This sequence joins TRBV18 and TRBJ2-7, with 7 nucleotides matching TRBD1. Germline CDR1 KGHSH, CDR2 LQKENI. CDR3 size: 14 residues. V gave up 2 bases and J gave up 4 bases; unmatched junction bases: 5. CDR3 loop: CASSPRTGSYEQYF. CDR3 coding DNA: TGTGCCAGCTCACCAAGGACAGGATCGTACGAGCAGTACTTC.